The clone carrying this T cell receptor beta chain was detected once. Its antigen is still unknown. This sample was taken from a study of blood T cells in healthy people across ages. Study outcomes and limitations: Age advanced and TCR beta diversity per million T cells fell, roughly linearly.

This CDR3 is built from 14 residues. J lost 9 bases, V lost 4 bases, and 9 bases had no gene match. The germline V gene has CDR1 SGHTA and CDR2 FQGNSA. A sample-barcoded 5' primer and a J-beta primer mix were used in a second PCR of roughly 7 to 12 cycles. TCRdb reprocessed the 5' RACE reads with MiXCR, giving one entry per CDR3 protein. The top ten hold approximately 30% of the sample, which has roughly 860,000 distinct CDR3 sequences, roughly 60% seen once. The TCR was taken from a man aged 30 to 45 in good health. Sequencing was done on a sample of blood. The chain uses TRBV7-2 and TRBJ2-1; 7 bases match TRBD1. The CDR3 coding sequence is TGTGCCAGCAGCTACGGGACAGCCCCCTCTGAGCAGTTCTTC. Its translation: CASSYGTAPSEQFF.